This T cell receptor (beta chain) was sequenced during a study of immune heterogeneity within non-small cell lung tumors. Whole-study context: There was 1 tumor not otherwise specified, along with about 10 non-squamous carcinomas and several squamous cell carcinomas. Study-wide findings and caveats: Within each patient, tumor sites shared identical dominant CDR3 beta clonotypes and also held site-unique high-frequency clones. A moderate but significant correlation was found, linking local T-cell clonality with local tumor mutational burden (R 0.3 to 0.35). Most high-frequency T-cell receptor beta clonotypes were specific to a single patient.

Amplifying TCR beta CDR3 involved multiplex PCR carried out with 32 V and 13 J primers. TCRdb ran MiXCR on the multiplex PCR reads and lists one entry per CDR3 protein. The sample lists over 8,500 distinct CDR3 sequences; 25% to 30% were seen once. Template material comprised bulk tumor genomic DNA at roughly 630 ng per sample. Several biopsies were collected from each primary tumor during surgery. They were spaced as far apart as possible within the tumor mass. Their non-small cell lung cancer was newly diagnosed and untreated, and the patients underwent curative surgery. Relative to its sample, this clonotype is medium-sized. Antigen unknown. The V gene's germline CDR1 is SGHTA and CDR2 FQGNSA. The CDR3 loop spans 14 amino acids. V lost 5 bases and J 5 bases, leaving 13 bases between the germline ends.

The material sequenced was lung tumor tissue. This clonotype was obtained from a middle-aged man with non-small cell lung cancer. V gene TRBV7-2 combines with J gene TRBJ2-1, with D uncertain. CDR3 nucleotide sequence: TGTGCCAGCAGCAACTTCGGGCCCAACAATGAGCAGTTCTTC. Its translation: CASSNFGPNNEQFF.